The next 7 T cell receptor beta chains were all read from a single sample in a study of blood T cell repertoires in COVID-19. Produced via immunoSEQ multiplex PCR; TCRdb's table is partial and in-frame only. The sample includes under 300,000 clones, approximately 90% seen only once; the top ten take approximately 2.5%. The sequenced sample consisted of PBMCs or T cells enriched from blood (not recorded which). The receptors stem from a young woman who had recovered from COVID-19.

The J gene is TRBJ2-5, the V gene TRBV3-1 (or the pseudogene TRBV3-2), with 9 bases matching TRBD2. The CDR3 runs 18 residues. Trimming removed 0 bases from V and 5 bases from J; junction bases left unmatched: 13. Germline V lookup: CDR1 LGHDT, CDR2 YNNKEL (reference sequence). The CDR3 DNA follows: TGTGCCAGCAGCCAAGAAGCCCCAGGCGGGGGGGAAGGTGAGACCCAGTACTTC. Translating it yields CASSQEAPGGGEGETQYF.

The rearrangement joins TRBV9 to TRBJ2-1; 7 bases line up with TRBD1. V lost 3 bases to trimming and J lost 3 bases; unmatched junction nucleotides: 9. The CDR3 loop spans 16 amino acids. Germline V CDR1 and CDR2: SGDLS, YYNGEE. The CDR3 spells CASSGGDSLFYNEQFF. In nucleotides, the CDR3 is TGTGCCAGCAGCGGAGGGGACAGTTTGTTCTACAATGAGCAGTTCTTC.

The chain recombines TRBV27 with TRBJ1-5, with D tentatively TRBD1 (5 bases). Per the germline V gene, CDR1 is MNHEY and CDR2 is SMNVEV (reference sequence). V was shortened by 7 bases and J by 10 bases, with 14 bases between the two germline ends. The CDR3 length is 12 residues. The CDR3 here is CASTLTQGPQHF. CDR3 DNA sequence: TGTGCCAGCACCTTAACTCAGGGTCCCCAGCATTTT.

The chain joins TRBV5-1 to TRBJ1-4; D is unclear. Deletions cut 0 bases from V and 4 bases from J, with 7 bases between. Germline CDR1 reads SGHRS; CDR2 reads YFSETQ. The CDR3 runs to 14 residues. CDR3 in amino acids: CASSLGPGNEKLFF. Written as DNA, the CDR3 is TGCGCCAGCAGCTTGGGCCCGGGTAATGAAAAACTGTTTTTT.

The J gene is TRBJ1-1, the V gene TRBV7-3; D is undetermined. Germline CDR1 is SGHTA and CDR2 is FQGTGA. This CDR3 has 13 amino acids. Trimming pared 1 base from V and 6 bases from J, leaving 9 bases between. CDR3 sequence: CASSLMGRAEAFF. CDR3 nucleotide sequence: TGTGCCAGCAGCTTAATGGGCCGAGCTGAAGCTTTCTTT.

The chain couples TRBV5-1 to TRBJ2-1, with TRBD2 as a possible D gene (5 bases). V was clipped by 6 bases and J by 0 bases, with 10 bases between them. Germline V CDR1 and CDR2: SGHRS, YFSETQ. The CDR3 loop spans 14 amino acids. The CDR3 region has the DNA TGCGCCAGCACCCCGGGGAGCTCCTACAATGAGCAGTTCTTC. This codes for CASTPGSSYNEQFF.

This clone was picked up one time. This chain uses TRBV7-6 with TRBJ2-3; 7 bases fit TRBD2. The length of the CDR3 is 17 residues. J was trimmed by 2 bases and V by 5 bases; bases with no gene match: 13. Germline CDR1 and CDR2: SGHVS and FNYEAQ. The CDR3 region is CASSTPPHGGNTDTQYF. As DNA, the CDR3 is TGTGCCAGCAGCACCCCCCCCCACGGGGGGAACACAGATACGCAGTATTTT. The full variable domain, with the rest looked up from reference TRBV7-6 and TRBJ2-3, is GAGVSQSPRYKVTKRGQDVALRCDPISGHVSLYWYRQALGQGPEFLTYFNYEAQQDKSGLPNDRFSAERPEGSISTLTIQRTEQRDSAMYRCASSTPPHGGNTDTQYFGPGTRLTVL.